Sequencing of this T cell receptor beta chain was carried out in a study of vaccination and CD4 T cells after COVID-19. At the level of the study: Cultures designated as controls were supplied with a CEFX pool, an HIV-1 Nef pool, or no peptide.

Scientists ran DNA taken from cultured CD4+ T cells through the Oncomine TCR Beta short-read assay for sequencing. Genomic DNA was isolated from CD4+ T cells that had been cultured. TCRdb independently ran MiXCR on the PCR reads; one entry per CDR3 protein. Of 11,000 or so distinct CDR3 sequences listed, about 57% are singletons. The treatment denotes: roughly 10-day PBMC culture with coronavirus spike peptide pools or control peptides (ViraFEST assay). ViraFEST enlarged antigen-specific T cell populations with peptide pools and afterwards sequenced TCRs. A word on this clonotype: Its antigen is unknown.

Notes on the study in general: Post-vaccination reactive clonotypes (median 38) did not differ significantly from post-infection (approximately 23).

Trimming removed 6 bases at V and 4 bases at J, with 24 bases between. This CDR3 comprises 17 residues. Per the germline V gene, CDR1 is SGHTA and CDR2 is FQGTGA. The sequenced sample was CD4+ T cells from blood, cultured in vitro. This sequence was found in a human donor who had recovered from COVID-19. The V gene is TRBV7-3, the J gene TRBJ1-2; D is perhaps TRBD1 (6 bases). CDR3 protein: CASRRTPGQQASYGYTF. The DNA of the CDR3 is TGTGCCAGCAGGCGTACACCGGGACAACAAGCGAGCTATGGCTACACCTTC.